The 20 T cell receptor beta chains below all came from one sample that was sequenced in a study of shared clonotypes between healthy human individuals. Sequenced by immunoSEQ multiplex PCR; TCRdb stores in-frame clones only, minus some. Here the sample spans more than 450,000 clones, 75% to 85% being singletons. Material for sequencing was PBMCs. The receptors come from a woman aged 35 to 49 in good health. Some clones in this sample may be carry-over from other donors' samples.

V usage is TRBV7-9 and J usage is TRBJ1-2; D ambiguous. CDR3 length: 12 amino acids. V lost 5 bases and J 10 bases, leaving 14 bases between the germline ends. Germline CDR1 is SEHNR and CDR2 is FQNEAQ (reference sequence). In DNA form, the CDR3 reads TGTGCCAGCAGCCCATGGGCCGACTACTACACCTTC. Residues: CASSPWADYYTF.

V and J are TRBV9 and TRBJ2-2; unclear D gene. The V end lost 7 bases, the J end lost 0 bases, and 7 bases lay between the germline ends. The CDR3 runs to 13 residues. Germline loops: CDR1 SGDLS, CDR2 YYNGEE. The CDR3 bases are TGTGCCAGCGGGCGCTCGAACACCGGGGAGCTGTTTTTT. This encodes CASGRSNTGELFF.

The rearrangement uses TRBV19 and TRBJ1-2, with D tentatively TRBD1 (5 bases). Germline lookup yields CDR1 LNHDA and CDR2 SQIVND (reference sequence). V lost 6 bases and J lost 4, with 21 bases in between. The CDR3 covers 16 residues. In DNA form, the CDR3 reads TGTGCCAGTAGCCGCTCCGCCGTTCCGGGGCCCTATGGCTACACCTTC. The encoded protein is CASSRSAVPGPYGYTF.

The rearrangement links TRBV10-1 to TRBJ2-5; TRBD1 is a possible D gene (5 bases). CDR3 length: 14 amino acids. V lost 4 bases and J lost 2, with 11 bases in between. CDR1 is WNHNN, CDR2 SYGVQD, per germline (reference sequence). CDR3 residues: CASSAGQQQETQYF. The CDR3 coding sequence is TGCGCCAGCAGTGCCGGACAACAACAAGAGACCCAGTACTTC.

This clone has a handful of counts. The CDR3 protein is CASSGPGGASPLHF. The CDR3 DNA follows: TGTGCCAGCAGTGGCCCGGGGGGGGCCTCACCCCTCCACTTT. This rearrangement joins TRBV2 to TRBJ1-6; perhaps TRBD1 as D (6 bases). Trimming shortened V by 4 bases and J by 10 bases, and 14 bases separated the two germline ends. The CDR3 has 14 residues. Germline CDR1 reads SNHLY; CDR2 reads FYNNEI.

This clone appeared a few times. V and J are TRBV7-9 and TRBJ2-5; D might be TRBD1 (5 bases). The J call may be incorrect, as the DNA end agrees better with TRBJ2-7. The germline V gene has CDR1 SEHNR and CDR2 FQNEAQ (reference sequence). The CDR3 is 14 amino acids. The chain's CDR3 is CASSLGQGRNEQYF. The CDR3 nucleotides are TGTGCCAGCAGCTTAGGGCAGGGCAGGAACGAGCAGTACTTC.

The gene calls are TRBV7-3 and TRBJ2-3; D gene unclear. This CDR3 has 15 residues. Between the trimmed V and J ends, which lost 0 bases and 6 bases, there was a span of 13 bases. The germline gives CDR1 SGHTA, CDR2 FQGTGA. DNA of the CDR3: TGTGCCAGCAGCTTAACGGTGTTACCTGGGGATACGCAGTATTTT. It codes for CASSLTVLPGDTQYF.

This clone was detected only once. The chain couples TRBV5-6 to TRBJ2-5, with 7 positions matching TRBD2. The CDR3 is 14 amino acids. J gave up 5 bases and V 4 bases, and 8 bases lay outside the gene matches. Germline loops: CDR1 SGHDT, CDR2 YYEEEE. This CDR3 reads CASSLGGDWETQYF. The CDR3 DNA reads as TGTGCCAGCAGCCTGGGAGGGGACTGGGAGACCCAGTACTTC.

V and J are TRBV28 and TRBJ2-5; 7 bases agree with TRBD2. Trimming took 3 bases from V and 0 from J; bases not matched to a gene: 10. From germline, CDR1 is MDHEN and CDR2 SYDVKM. The CDR3 has 17 residues. CDR3 bases: TGTGCCAGCAGTTTGCCCAGACTAGCTGGGGACCAAGAGACCCAGTACTTC. Residues: CASSLPRLAGDQETQYF.

This chain uses TRBV4-2 with TRBJ2-1; unclear D gene. The germline V gene has CDR1 LGHNA and CDR2 YNFKEQ. The CDR3 has 14 residues. The V end was cut by 1 base, the J end by 7 bases, with 11 bases between. CDR3 region: CASSQVSVLNEQFF. CDR3 nucleotides: TGTGCCAGCAGCCAAGTATCTGTGTTGAATGAGCAGTTCTTC.

This clone was detected only once. V gene TRBV19 combines with J gene TRBJ2-1, with D maybe TRBD2 (6 bases). V was clipped by 5 bases and J by 12 bases, with 17 bases between them. The CDR3 consists of 13 residues. Germline lookup yields CDR1 LNHDA and CDR2 SQIVND (reference sequence). The CDR3 DNA is TGTGCCAGTAGTCGGGACTTCGGAGTAGTGCAGTTCTTC. Its protein product is CASSRDFGVVQFF.

This chain links TRBV11-2 with TRBJ2-3, with TRBD1 as a possible D gene (6 bases). The CDR3 sequence is 15 residues long. CDR1 is SGHAT, CDR2 FQNNGV, per germline. Trimming removed 0 bases at V and 5 bases at J, with 12 bases between. In nucleotides, the CDR3 is TGTGCCAGCAGCTTAGATGTGGGGGCAGGAGATACGCAGTATTTT. Its translation: CASSLDVGAGDTQYF.

The chain carries TRBV27 and TRBJ2-7; 7 bases match TRBD2. The CDR3 is made up of 13 amino acids. Germline V gene sequence: CDR1 MNHEY, CDR2 SMNVEV (reference sequence). With V trimmed by 0 bases and J by 5 bases, 1 base remained unmatched. In nucleotides, the CDR3 is TGTGCCAGCAGTTTATCAGCGGGGAACGAGCAGTACTTC. It encodes CASSLSAGNEQYF.

The V and J genes are TRBV30 and TRBJ2-7; TRBD2 matches at 8 bases. J lost 4 bases, V lost 3 bases, and 8 bases had no gene match. CDR1 and CDR2 (germline): GTSNPN, SVGIG (reference sequence). CDR3 size: 14 residues. The CDR3 DNA reads as TGTGCCTGGAGCCCGGGAGGGTCTGGGTACGAGCAGTACTTC. This codes for CAWSPGGSGYEQYF.

This clone was detected only a few times. The chain couples TRBV7-2 to TRBJ2-5; 9 bases align to TRBD2. The CDR3 consists of 15 residues. The V segment lost 5 bases and the J segment 0 bases; nucleotides outside the gene matches: 4. Germline CDR1 reads SGHTA; CDR2 reads FQGNSA. The CDR3 loop is CASSHGTSYQETQYF. Written as DNA, the CDR3 is TGTGCCAGCAGCCACGGGACTAGCTACCAAGAGACCCAGTACTTC.

The gene calls are TRBV10-3 and TRBJ2-3; 10 bases map to TRBD2. V shed 8 bases, J shed 1 base, and the junction held 6 bases outside the gene matches. The CDR3 is 15 amino acids. Germline V lookup: CDR1 ENHRY, CDR2 SYGVKD. In DNA form, the CDR3 reads TGTGCCATCGGGGGACTAGCGCCCGGCACAGATACGCAGTATTTT. It translates to CAIGGLAPGTDTQYF.

This rearrangement joins TRBV7-2 to TRBJ2-7, with a possible D match to TRBD2 (6 bases). CDR1 SGHTA and CDR2 FQGNSA come from the germline V gene. CDR3 length: 14 residues. V lost 5 bases, J lost 2 bases, and 13 bases lay in between. Here the CDR3 DNA reads TGTGCCAGCAGCCCCTCGCGGGGAGCCTACGAGCAGTACTTC. Translated, it gives CASSPSRGAYEQYF.

The gene calls are TRBV30 and TRBJ1-2; D is perhaps TRBD1 (5 bases). Germline V gene data show CDR1 as GTSNPN and CDR2 as SVGIG (reference sequence). Deletions cut 4 bases from V and 9 bases from J, with 15 bases between. There are 12 residues in the CDR3. CDR3 loop: CAWTLGGGSYTF. The CDR3 DNA is TGTGCCTGGACCCTGGGGGGTGGAAGCTACACCTTC.

The table lists this clone with a few counts. The chain joins TRBV9 to TRBJ2-1; 9 nucleotides align to TRBD2. CDR3 size: 16 residues. Germline V lookup: CDR1 SGDLS, CDR2 YYNGEE. The junction had 12 bases not matched to a gene; V was cut back by 4 bases and J by 7 bases. The CDR3 bases are TGTGCCAGCAGCCCTCATGTGGCGGGAGGGCCGAATGAGCAGTTCTTC. It specifies CASSPHVAGGPNEQFF.

V usage is TRBV28 and J usage is TRBJ1-1; D gene ambiguous. The CDR3 length is 12 residues. Trimming left V 7 bases short and J 0 bases short, with 6 bases between. Germline loops: CDR1 MDHEN, CDR2 SYDVKM. CDR3 nucleotides: TGTGCCAGCACTGAAATGAACACTGAAGCTTTCTTT. Protein product: CASTEMNTEAFF. Looking up the rest from reference TRBV28 and TRBJ1-1 gives the full variable domain: DVKVTQSSRYLVKRTGEKVFLECVQDMDHENMFWYRQDPGLGLRLIYFSYDVKMKEKGDIPEGYSVSREKKERFSLILESASTNQTSMYLCASTEMNTEAFFGQGTRLTVV.